The 6 T cell receptor beta chains listed next were all sequenced from one sample in a study of shared clonotypes between healthy human individuals. The method was immunoSEQ multiplex PCR; TCRdb's version includes in-frame clones alone and lacks a portion of them. Seen here are about 2.1 million clones, roughly 95% observed once, and the top ten hold about 1.7%. CD45RO-negative, CCR7-selected cells formed the naive CD8 fraction, which excluded terminally differentiated effector memory CD45RA+ cells. The sample consisted of naive CD8+ T cells from PBMCs. These receptors were taken from a man younger than 35 in good health. Some clones in this sample may be carry-over from other donors' samples.

As for this clone: This same CDR3 is encoded by further DNA sequences in the sample. The J gene is TRBJ1-2, the V gene TRBV7-9, with 7 bases that match TRBD1. The V segment lost 6 bases and the J segment 7 bases; nucleotides outside the gene matches: 2. CDR1 is SEHNR and CDR2 is FQNEAQ in the germline V gene (reference sequence). This CDR3 has 11 amino acids. The chain's CDR3 is CASSSGGGYTF. The CDR3 nucleotides are TGTGCCAGCAGTTCAGGGGGTGGCTACACCTTC.

J is TRBJ2-7 and V is TRBV14, with TRBD2 as a possible D gene (6 bases). This CDR3 contains 17 residues. Germline CDR1 and CDR2: SGHDN and FVKESK. Trimming pared 5 bases from V and 1 base from J, leaving 21 bases between. The CDR3 spells CASSKSRSSGFSYEQYF. CDR3 DNA: TGTGCCAGCAGCAAAAGTCGATCAAGCGGGTTTTCCTACGAGCAGTACTTC.

Note on this clone: The sample contains more than one DNA sequence encoding this CDR3. CDR3 residues: CASSAGTSGSQETQYF. As DNA, the CDR3 is TGTGCCAGCAGCGCCGGGACTAGCGGGAGTCAGGAGACCCAGTACTTC. The chain combines TRBV7-3 with TRBJ2-5; 14 bases agree with TRBD2. The ends lost 5 bases at V and 5 bases at J; junction bases unmatched: 7. From germline, CDR1 is SGHTA and CDR2 FQGTGA. The CDR3 sequence is 16 residues long.

V is TRBV10-3 and J is TRBJ2-7; the match to TRBD1 covers 9 bases. Germline assignment: CDR1 ENHRY and CDR2 SYGVKD. V was pared by 0 bases and J by 4 bases, with 7 bases of the junction left unmatched. The CDR3 has 16 residues. The CDR3 reads CAISESLLQGAYEQYF. The CDR3 nucleotides are TGTGCCATCAGTGAGTCTTTATTACAGGGGGCGTACGAGCAGTACTTC.

The chain combines TRBV11-2 with TRBJ2-7; tentatively, D is TRBD1 (5 bases). Germline assignment: CDR1 SGHAT and CDR2 FQNNGV. The CDR3 is 13 amino acids. V gave up 5 bases and J gave up 2 bases, with 10 bases separating them. The DNA for the CDR3 is TGTGCCAGCAGCGGACACAGTCCCTACGAGCAGTACTTC. Amino acid sequence: CASSGHSPYEQYF.

The gene calls are TRBV27 and TRBJ1-2, with 8 positions matching TRBD1. Germline V gene data show CDR1 as MNHEY and CDR2 as SMNVEV (reference sequence). The CDR3 is 13 residues long. With V trimmed by 6 bases and J by 8 bases, 8 bases remained unmatched. CDR3: CASSQDRVGGYTF. As DNA, the CDR3 is TGTGCCAGCAGCCAGGACAGGGTAGGAGGCTACACCTTC.